This T cell receptor (beta chain) was sequenced during a study of shared clonotypes between healthy human individuals. Here immunoSEQ multiplex PCR was the method, and the copy in TCRdb shows in-frame clones only, minus some. The data contain some 500,000 clones, around 80% of them seen just once; the ten biggest clones take up approximately 12%. The CDR3 extends over 13 amino acids. Deletions cut 7 bases from V and 6 bases from J, with 15 bases between. Germline CDR1 and CDR2: MDHEN and SYDVKM. The receptor's source is a woman aged 35 to 49 in good health. Some clones in this sample may be carry-over from other donors' samples. The sample comprised PBMCs. The chain has TRBV28 and TRBJ1-1; tentatively, D is TRBD1 (6 bases). The CDR3 nucleotides read TGTGCCAGCACCGAGGGGGGAGCCTCTGAAGCTTTCTTT. Translation gives CASTEGGASEAFF.